This T cell receptor (beta chain) appears in the sequencing data of a study of OX40 agonist ivuxolimab in advanced cancers. Findings and limits, study-wide: In the 0.1-3.0 mg/kg groups, partial responders showed among the lowest expansion.

CDR3 length: 17 amino acids. The germline V gene has CDR1 LGHNA and CDR2 YNFKEQ. Trimming removed 2 bases from V and 0 bases from J; junction bases left unmatched: 3. Points on this clone: The antigen is unknown.

Produced via immunoSEQ multiplex PCR; TCRdb's table is partial and in-frame only. This table holds around 85,000 clones, about 90% found once. V is TRBV4-2 and J is TRBJ2-1; the match to TRBD2 covers 11 bases. This sequence originates from an adult with an advanced solid tumor such as melanoma, head and neck, liver or kidney cancer. Sequences were derived from CD4+ or CD8+ T cells sorted from blood, sampled in a trial of the OX40 agonist ivuxolimab. CDR3 sequence reads: CASSQPSGGNSYNEQFF. CDR3 coding DNA: TGTGCCAGCAGCCAACCTAGCGGGGGGAACTCCTACAATGAGCAGTTCTTC.